Sequencing of this TCR beta chain was carried out in a study of CD8 T cells in Susac syndrome. The germline CDR1 and CDR2 sequences are DFQATT and SNEGSKA (reference sequence). CDR3 length: 11 residues. Trimming removed 0 bases from V and 11 bases from J, with 11 bases in between. With random hexamers, reverse transcription was performed on about 0.45 to 1 ug of RNA. TCRdb reprocessed the immunoSEQ multiplex PCR reads with MiXCR, giving one entry per CDR3 protein. The repertoire holds approximately 120,000 distinct CDR3 sequences, with about 96% as singletons. The chain links TRBV20-1 to TRBJ2-7; D is unresolved. The sequence derives from a human donor in good health. The specimen sequenced was CD4+ T cells from PBMCs. Written as DNA, the CDR3 is TGCAGTGCTAGAGATAAGACCCGGAAGTACTTC. Translation: CSARDKTRKYF.